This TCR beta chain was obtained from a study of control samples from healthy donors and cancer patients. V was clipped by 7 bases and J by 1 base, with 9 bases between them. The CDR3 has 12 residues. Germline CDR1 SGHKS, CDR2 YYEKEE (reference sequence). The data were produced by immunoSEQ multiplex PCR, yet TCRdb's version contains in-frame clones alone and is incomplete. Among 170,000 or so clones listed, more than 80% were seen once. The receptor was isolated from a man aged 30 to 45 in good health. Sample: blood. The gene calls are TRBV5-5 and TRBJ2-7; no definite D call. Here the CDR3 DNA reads TGTGCCAGCGGGTTGGGGTCCTACGAGCAGTACTTC. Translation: CASGLGSYEQYF.